Below are 9 T cell receptor beta chains sequenced from a single sample in a study of CD8+ T cells in alopecia areata. Following RNA extraction, reverse transcription yielded cDNA that acted as the sequencing template. The method was immunoSEQ multiplex PCR; TCRdb's version includes in-frame clones alone and lacks a portion of them. The sample has 110,000 or so clones, around 61% seen once. The sequenced sample consisted of CD4+ T cells sorted from blood. These receptors were collected from a human donor in good health.

This clone was detected many times. The rearrangement links TRBV4-1 to TRBJ1-1, with TRBD1 as a possible D gene (5 bases). The CDR3 extends over 13 amino acids. Deletions cut 3 bases from V and 7 bases from J, with 12 bases between. Germline V gene sequence: CDR1 MGHRA, CDR2 YSYEKL. This CDR3 is CASSQGPGLEAFF. In DNA, the CDR3 is TGCGCCAGCAGCCAGGGACCAGGGCTTGAAGCTTTCTTT.

The gene calls are TRBV14 and TRBJ1-1; perhaps TRBD1 as D (5 bases). V dropped 1 base and J dropped 7 bases, with 22 bases sitting between them. Germline CDR1 reads SGHDN; CDR2 reads FVKESK. The CDR3 runs 17 residues. In nucleotides, the CDR3 is TGTGCCAGCAGCCAAGTGGGACCAGCACCGCGGGGCCGTGAAGCTTTCTTT. Translated: CASSQVGPAPRGREAFF.

Comment on this clone: Other DNA sequences in the same sample also yield this CDR3. The J gene is TRBJ2-1, the V gene TRBV29-1, with 7 bases lining up with TRBD2. The CDR3 sequence is 13 residues long. Losses at the gene ends were 6 bases for V and 0 bases for J; bases not matched to a gene: 2. Germline values: CDR1 SQVTM, CDR2 ANQGSEA. The CDR3 spells CSVGGSSYNEQFF. The CDR3 DNA reads TGCAGCGTGGGGGGGAGCTCCTACAATGAGCAGTTCTTC.

This clone was found a few times. The chain is built from TRBV29-1 and TRBJ2-5, with D unresolved. The CDR3 runs 13 residues. Trimming left V 3 bases short and J 2 bases short, with 10 bases between. Germline values: CDR1 SQVTM, CDR2 ANQGSEA. The CDR3 loop is CSVEMSPQETQYF. CDR3 in DNA: TGCAGCGTTGAGATGAGTCCGCAAGAGACCCAGTACTTC. The whole variable domain, remainder taken from reference TRBV29-1 and TRBJ2-5, is SAVISQKPSRDICQRGTSLTIQCQVDSQVTMMFWYRQQPGQSLTLIATANQGSEATYESGFVIDKFPISRPNLTFSTLTVSNMSPEDSSIYLCSVEMSPQETQYFGPGTRLLVL.

The gene calls are TRBV7-8 and TRBJ2-2, with D tentatively TRBD2 (5 bases). V shed 7 bases and J shed 2 bases, with 17 bases lying between them. This CDR3 has 16 amino acids. Germline V gene data show CDR1 as SGHVS and CDR2 as FQNEAQ. The CDR3 nucleotides are TGTGCCAGCACCGGGTGGTCGGGGATTAACACCGGGGAGCTGTTTTTT. Its translation is CASTGWSGINTGELFF.

The chain combines TRBV4-1 with TRBJ1-2, with D unresolved. V was shortened by 5 bases and J by 2 bases, with 12 bases between the two germline ends. This CDR3 spans 14 amino acids. The V gene's germline CDR1 is MGHRA and CDR2 YSYEKL. The CDR3: CASSSLTANYGYTF. CDR3 sequence (DNA): TGCGCCAGCAGCTCCCTGACCGCAAACTATGGCTACACCTTC.

This chain connects TRBV28 to TRBJ2-7; D not resolved. V lost 9 bases and J lost 7, with 4 bases in between. The CDR3 is made up of 8 amino acids. Germline V lookup: CDR1 MDHEN, CDR2 SYDVKM. CDR3 protein: CASGEQYF. The CDR3 DNA reads TGTGCCAGTGGAGAGCAGTACTTC. Full variable domain (outside the CDR3, taken from reference TRBV28 and TRBJ2-7): DVKVTQSSRYLVKRTGEKVFLECVQDMDHENMFWYRQDPGLGLRLIYFSYDVKMKEKGDIPEGYSVSREKKERFSLILESASTNQTSMYLCASGEQYFGPGTRLTVT.

This chain links TRBV7-9 with TRBJ2-7; D gene unclear. The CDR3 sequence is 13 residues long. The ends were cut back, 4 bases at V and 0 bases at J, with 7 bases in the middle. Germline V gene data show CDR1 as SEHNR and CDR2 as FQNEAQ (reference sequence). Written as DNA, the CDR3 is TGTGCCAGCAGCTCAACTCACTCCTACGAGCAGTACTTC. Translating it yields CASSSTHSYEQYF.

The chain combines TRBV30 with TRBJ1-4; D is uncertain. Germline CDR1 reads GTSNPN; CDR2 reads SVGIG (reference sequence). There are 13 residues in the CDR3. V shed 0 bases and J shed 8 bases, with 10 bases lying between them. CDR3 DNA: TGTGCCTGGAGTGTTCGGAGTCGGGAAAAACTGTTTTTT. Translation gives CAWSVRSREKLFF.